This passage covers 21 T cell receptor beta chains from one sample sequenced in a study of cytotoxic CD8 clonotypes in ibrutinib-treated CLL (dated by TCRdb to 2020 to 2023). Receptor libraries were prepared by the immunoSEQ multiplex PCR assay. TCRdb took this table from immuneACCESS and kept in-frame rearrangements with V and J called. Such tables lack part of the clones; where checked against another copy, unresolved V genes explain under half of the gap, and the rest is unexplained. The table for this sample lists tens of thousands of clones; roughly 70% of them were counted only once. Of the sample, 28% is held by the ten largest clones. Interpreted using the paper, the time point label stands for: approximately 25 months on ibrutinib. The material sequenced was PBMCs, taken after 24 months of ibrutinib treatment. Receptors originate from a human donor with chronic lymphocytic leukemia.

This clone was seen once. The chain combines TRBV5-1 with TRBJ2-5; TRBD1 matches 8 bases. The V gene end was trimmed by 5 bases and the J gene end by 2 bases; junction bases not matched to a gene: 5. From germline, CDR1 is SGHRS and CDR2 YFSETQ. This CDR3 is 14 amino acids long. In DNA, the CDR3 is TGCGCCAGCAGGATGCGACAGGGGCAAGAGACCCAGTACTTC. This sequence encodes CASRMRQGQETQYF.

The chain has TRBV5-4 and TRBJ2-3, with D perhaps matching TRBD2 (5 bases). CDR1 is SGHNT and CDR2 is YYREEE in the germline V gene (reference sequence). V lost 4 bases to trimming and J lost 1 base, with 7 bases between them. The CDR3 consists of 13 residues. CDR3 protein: CASSERGTDTQYF. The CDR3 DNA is TGTGCCAGCAGCGAGAGGGGCACAGATACGCAGTATTTT. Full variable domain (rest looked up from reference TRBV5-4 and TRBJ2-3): ETGVTQSPTHLIKTRGQQVTLRCSSQSGHNTVSWYQQALGQGPQFIFQYYREEENGRGNFPPRFSGLQFPNYSSELNVNALELDDSALYLCASSERGTDTQYFGPGTRLTVL.

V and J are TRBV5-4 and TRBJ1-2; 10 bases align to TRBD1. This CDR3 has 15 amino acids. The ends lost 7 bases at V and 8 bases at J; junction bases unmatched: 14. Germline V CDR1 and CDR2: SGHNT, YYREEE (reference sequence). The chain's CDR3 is CASSRSGTGVGGYTF. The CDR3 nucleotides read TGTGCCAGCTCCAGATCCGGGACAGGGGTAGGCGGCTACACCTTC.

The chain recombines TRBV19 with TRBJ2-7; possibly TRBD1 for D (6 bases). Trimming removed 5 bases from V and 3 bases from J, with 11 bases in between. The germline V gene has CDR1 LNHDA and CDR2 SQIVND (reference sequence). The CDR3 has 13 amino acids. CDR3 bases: TGTGCCAGTAGTCTACAGGGTGGCTACGAGCAGTACTTC. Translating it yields CASSLQGGYEQYF.

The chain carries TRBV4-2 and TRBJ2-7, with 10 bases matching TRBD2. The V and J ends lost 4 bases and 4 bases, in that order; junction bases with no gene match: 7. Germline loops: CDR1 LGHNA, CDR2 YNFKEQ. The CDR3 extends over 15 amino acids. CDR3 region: CASSRGAGGIYEQYF. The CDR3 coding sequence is TGTGCCAGCAGCCGGGGAGCGGGGGGGATTTACGAGCAGTACTTC.

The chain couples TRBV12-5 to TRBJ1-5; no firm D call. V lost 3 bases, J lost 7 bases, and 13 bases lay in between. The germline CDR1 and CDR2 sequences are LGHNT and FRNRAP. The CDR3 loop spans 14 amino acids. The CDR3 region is CASGFQVAGQPQHF. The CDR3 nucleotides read TGTGCTAGTGGTTTTCAAGTCGCGGGACAGCCCCAGCATTTT. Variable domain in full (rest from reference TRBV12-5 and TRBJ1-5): DARVTQTPRHKVTEMGQEVTMRCQPILGHNTVFWYRQTMMQGLELLAYFRNRAPLDDSGMPKDRFSAEMPDATLATLKIQPSEPRDSAVYFCASGFQVAGQPQHFGDGTRLSIL.

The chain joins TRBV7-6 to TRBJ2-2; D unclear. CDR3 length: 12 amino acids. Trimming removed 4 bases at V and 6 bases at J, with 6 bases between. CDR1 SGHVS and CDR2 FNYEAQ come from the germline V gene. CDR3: CASSSFAGELFF. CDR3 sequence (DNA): TGTGCCAGCAGCTCTTTTGCCGGGGAGCTGTTTTTT.

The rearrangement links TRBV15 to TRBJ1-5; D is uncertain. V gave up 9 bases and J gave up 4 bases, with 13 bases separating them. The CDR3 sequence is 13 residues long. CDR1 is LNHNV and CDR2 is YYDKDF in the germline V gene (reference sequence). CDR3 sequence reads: CATGGERNQPQHF. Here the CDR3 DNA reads TGTGCCACAGGTGGGGAGAGGAATCAGCCCCAGCATTTT.

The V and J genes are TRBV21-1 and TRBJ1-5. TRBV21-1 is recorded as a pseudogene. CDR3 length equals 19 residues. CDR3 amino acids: CASSKKVNGTHYSNQPQHF. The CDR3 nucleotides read TGTGCCAGCAGCAAAAAAGTAAACGGGACCCACTATAGCAATCAGCCCCAGCATTTT.

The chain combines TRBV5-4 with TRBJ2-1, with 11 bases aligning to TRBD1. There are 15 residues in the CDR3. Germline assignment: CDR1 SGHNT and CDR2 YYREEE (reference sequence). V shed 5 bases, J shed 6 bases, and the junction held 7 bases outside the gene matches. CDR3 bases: TGTGCCAGCAGTTCCGGGACAGGGGGTCTCAATGAGCAGTTCTTC. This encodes CASSSGTGGLNEQFF.

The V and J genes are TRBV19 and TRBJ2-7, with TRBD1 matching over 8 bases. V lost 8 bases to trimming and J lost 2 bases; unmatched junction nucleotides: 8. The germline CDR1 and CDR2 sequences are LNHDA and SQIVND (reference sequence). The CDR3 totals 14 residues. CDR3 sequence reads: CASARQGTPYEQYF. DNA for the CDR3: TGTGCCAGTGCGCGACAGGGGACCCCCTACGAGCAGTACTTC.

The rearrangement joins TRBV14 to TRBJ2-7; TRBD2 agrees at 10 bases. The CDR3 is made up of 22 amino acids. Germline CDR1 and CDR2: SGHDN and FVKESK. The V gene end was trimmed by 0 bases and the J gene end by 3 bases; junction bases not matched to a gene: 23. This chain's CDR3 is CASSQDSGLMRLAGEIIYEQYF. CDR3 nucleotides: TGTGCCAGCAGCCAAGATTCAGGCCTAATGAGGCTAGCGGGGGAAATTATCTACGAGCAGTACTTC.

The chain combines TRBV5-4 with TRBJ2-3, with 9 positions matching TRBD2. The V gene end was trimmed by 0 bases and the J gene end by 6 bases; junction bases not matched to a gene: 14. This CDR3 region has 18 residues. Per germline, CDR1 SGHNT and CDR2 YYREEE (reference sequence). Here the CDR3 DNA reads TGTGCCAGCAGCTTGGGTGCAAGCGGGGGGTCATTCATGGATACGCAGTATTTT. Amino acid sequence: CASSLGASGGSFMDTQYF.

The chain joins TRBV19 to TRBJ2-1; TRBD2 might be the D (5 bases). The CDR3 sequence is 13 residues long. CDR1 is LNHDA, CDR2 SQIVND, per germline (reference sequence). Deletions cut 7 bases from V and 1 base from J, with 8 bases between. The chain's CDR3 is CASTPGSYNEQFF. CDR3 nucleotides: TGTGCCAGTACGCCGGGGTCCTACAATGAGCAGTTCTTC.

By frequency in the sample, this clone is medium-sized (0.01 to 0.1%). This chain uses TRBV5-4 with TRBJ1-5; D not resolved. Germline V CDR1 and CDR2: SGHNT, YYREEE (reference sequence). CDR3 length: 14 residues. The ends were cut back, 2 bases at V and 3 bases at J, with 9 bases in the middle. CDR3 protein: CASSFYGPNQPQHF. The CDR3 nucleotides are TGTGCCAGCAGCTTTTACGGGCCCAATCAGCCCCAGCATTTT.

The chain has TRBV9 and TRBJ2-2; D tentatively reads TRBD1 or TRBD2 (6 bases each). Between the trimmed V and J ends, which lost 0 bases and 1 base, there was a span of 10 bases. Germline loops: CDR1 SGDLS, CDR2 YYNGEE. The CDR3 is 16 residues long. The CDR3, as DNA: TGTGCCAGCAGCGTAGAGGGGGGCAGGAACACCGGGGAGCTGTTTTTT. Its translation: CASSVEGGRNTGELFF.

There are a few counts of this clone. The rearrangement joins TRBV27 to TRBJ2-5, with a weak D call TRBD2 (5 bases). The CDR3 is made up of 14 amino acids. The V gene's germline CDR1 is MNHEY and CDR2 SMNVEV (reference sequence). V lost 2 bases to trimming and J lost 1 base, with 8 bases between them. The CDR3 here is CASSLKGSQETQYF. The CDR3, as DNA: TGTGCCAGCAGTTTAAAAGGGAGCCAAGAGACCCAGTACTTC.

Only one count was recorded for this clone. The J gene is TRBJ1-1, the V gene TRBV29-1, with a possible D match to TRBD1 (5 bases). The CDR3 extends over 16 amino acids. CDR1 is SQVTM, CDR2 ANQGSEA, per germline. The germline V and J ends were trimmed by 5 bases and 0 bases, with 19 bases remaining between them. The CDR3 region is CSVKGVHLDLNTEAFF. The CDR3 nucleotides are TGCAGCGTTAAAGGGGTTCACCTCGATCTGAACACTGAAGCTTTCTTT.

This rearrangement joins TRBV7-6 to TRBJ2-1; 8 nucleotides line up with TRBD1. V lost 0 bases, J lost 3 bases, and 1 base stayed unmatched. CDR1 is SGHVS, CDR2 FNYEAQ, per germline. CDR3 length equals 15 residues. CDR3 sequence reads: CASSLAQGDYNEQFF. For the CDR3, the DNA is TGTGCCAGCAGCTTAGCACAGGGGGACTACAATGAGCAGTTCTTC.

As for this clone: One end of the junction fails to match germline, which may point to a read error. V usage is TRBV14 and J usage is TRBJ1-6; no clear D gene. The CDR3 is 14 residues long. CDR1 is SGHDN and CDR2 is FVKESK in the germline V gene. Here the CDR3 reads CASSQDMIGPPLYF. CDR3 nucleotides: TGTGCCAGCAGCCAAGATATGATAGGTCCACCCCTCTACTTT.

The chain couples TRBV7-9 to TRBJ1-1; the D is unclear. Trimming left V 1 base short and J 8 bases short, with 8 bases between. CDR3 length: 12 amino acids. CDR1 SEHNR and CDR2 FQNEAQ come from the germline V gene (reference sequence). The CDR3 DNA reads TGTGCCAGCAGCTTAGTGCGAATAGAAGCTTTCTTT. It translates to CASSLVRIEAFF.